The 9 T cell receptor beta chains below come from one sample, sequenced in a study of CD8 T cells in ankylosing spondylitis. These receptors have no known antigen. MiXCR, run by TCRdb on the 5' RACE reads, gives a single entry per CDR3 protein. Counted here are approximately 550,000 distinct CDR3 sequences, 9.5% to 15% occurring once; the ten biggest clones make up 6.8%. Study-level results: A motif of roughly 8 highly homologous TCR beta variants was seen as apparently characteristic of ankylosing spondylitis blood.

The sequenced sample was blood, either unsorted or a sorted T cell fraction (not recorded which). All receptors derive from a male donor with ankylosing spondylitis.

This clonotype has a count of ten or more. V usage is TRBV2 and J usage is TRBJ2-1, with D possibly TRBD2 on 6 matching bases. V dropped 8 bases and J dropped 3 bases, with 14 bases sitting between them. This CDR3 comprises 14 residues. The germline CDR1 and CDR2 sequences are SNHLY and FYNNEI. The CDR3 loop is CASLERAVYNEQFF. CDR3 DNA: TGTGCCAGCTTAGAGCGGGCTGTCTACAATGAGCAGTTCTTC.

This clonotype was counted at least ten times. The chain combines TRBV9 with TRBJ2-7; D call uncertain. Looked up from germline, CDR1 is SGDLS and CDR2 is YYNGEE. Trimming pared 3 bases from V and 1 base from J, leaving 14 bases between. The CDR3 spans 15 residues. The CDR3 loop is CASSANVLPSYEQYF. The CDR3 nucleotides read TGTGCCAGCAGCGCCAACGTTTTACCGTCCTACGAGCAGTACTTC.

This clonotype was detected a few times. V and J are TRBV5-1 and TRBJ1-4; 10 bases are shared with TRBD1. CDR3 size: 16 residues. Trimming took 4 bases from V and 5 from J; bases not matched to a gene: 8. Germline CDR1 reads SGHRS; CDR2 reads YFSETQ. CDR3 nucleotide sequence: TGCGCCAGCAGCCCTGGGACAGGGGAGAAAAATGAAAAACTGTTTTTT. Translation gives CASSPGTGEKNEKLFF.

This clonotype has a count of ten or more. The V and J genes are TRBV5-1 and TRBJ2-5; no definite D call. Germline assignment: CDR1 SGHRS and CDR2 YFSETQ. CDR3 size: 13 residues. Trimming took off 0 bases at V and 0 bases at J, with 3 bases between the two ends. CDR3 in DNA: TGCGCCAGCAGCTTGGATTACCAAGAGACCCAGTACTTC. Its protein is CASSLDYQETQYF. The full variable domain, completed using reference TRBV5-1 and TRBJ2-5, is KAGVTQTPRYLIKTRGQQVTLSCSPISGHRSVSWYQQTPGQGLQFLFEYFSETQRNKGNFPGRFSGRQFSNSRSEMNVSTLELGDSALYLCASSLDYQETQYFGPGTRLLVL.

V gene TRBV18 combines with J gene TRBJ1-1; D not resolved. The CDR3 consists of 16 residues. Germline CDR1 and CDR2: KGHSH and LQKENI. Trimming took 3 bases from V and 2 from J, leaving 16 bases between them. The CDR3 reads CASSPALETLNTEAFF. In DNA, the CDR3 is TGTGCCAGCTCACCGGCGTTGGAGACCTTAAACACTGAAGCTTTCTTT.

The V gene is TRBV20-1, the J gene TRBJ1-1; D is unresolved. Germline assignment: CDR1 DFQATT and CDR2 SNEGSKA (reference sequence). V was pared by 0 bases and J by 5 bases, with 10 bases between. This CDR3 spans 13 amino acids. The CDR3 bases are TGCAGTGCTAGAGAGAACCCGAGGACTGAAGCTTTCTTT. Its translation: CSARENPRTEAFF.

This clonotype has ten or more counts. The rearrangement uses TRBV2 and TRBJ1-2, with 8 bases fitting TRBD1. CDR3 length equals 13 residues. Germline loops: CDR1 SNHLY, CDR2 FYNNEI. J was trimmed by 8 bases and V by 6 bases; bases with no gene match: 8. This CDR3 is CASSPGQGGGYTF. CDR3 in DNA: TGTGCCAGCAGCCCCGGACAGGGCGGAGGCTACACCTTC.

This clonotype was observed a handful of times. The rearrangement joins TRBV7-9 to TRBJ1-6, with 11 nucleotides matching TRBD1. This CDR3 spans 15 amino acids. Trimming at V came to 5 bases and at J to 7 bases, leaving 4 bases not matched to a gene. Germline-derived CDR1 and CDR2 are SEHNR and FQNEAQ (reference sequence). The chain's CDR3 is CASSQGDRGNSPLHF. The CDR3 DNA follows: TGTGCCAGCAGCCAAGGGGACAGGGGGAATTCACCCCTCCACTTT. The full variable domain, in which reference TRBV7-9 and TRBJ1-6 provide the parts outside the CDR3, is DTGVSQNPRHKITKRGQNVTFRCDPISEHNRLYWYRQTLGQGPEFLTYFQNEAQLEKSRLLSDRFSAERPKGSFSTLEIQRTEQGDSAMYLCASSQGDRGNSPLHFGNGTRLTVT.

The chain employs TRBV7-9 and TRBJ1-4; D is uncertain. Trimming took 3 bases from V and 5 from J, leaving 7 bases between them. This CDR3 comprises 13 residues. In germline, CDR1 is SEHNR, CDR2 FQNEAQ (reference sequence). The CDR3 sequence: CASSLVQNEKLFF. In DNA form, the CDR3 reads TGTGCCAGCAGCTTGGTACAGAATGAAAAACTGTTTTTT.